The next 24 T cell receptor beta chains were all read from a single sample in a study of shared T cell receptors in the human thymus. Some clones are missing from TCRdb's copy, which holds only in-frame ones; the method was immunoSEQ multiplex PCR. The sample consists of 550,000 to 800,000 clones, over 75% of them appearing once. The data were also submitted as part of a second study, on human thymus T cells.

Source material: thymocytes. Receptors originate from a girl in the first two years of life with a congenital heart defect.

This chain uses TRBV5-1 with TRBJ2-7, with D tentatively TRBD1 (6 bases). The V end lost 0 bases, the J end lost 5 bases, and 18 bases lay between the germline ends. The germline V gene has CDR1 SGHRS and CDR2 YFSETQ. The CDR3 has 16 residues. The CDR3 region is CASSLDIGQPENEQYF. The CDR3 nucleotides read TGCGCCAGCAGCTTGGATATCGGACAGCCGGAGAACGAGCAGTACTTC.

J is TRBJ1-4 and V is TRBV18, with TRBD1 identical over 10 bases. The CDR3 spans 17 residues. J lost 2 bases, V lost 3 bases, and 6 bases had no gene match. Germline V lookup: CDR1 KGHSH, CDR2 LQKENI. For the CDR3, the DNA is TGTGCCAGCTCACCGACAGGGGGCGCGACTACTAATGAAAAACTGTTTTTT. Its translation is CASSPTGGATTNEKLFF. The full variable domain, with the rest looked up from reference TRBV18 and TRBJ1-4, is NAGVMQNPRHLVRRRGQEARLRCSPMKGHSHVYWYRQLPEEGLKFMVYLQKENIIDESGMPKERFSAEFPKEGPSILRIQQVVRGDSAAYFCASSPTGGATTNEKLFFGSGTQLSVL.

The genes are TRBV18 and TRBJ1-4; D is unclear. Germline V lookup: CDR1 KGHSH, CDR2 LQKENI. The CDR3 length is 16 residues. Deletions cut 6 bases from V and 4 bases from J, with 18 bases between. CDR3 in amino acids: CASSPIAGSHNEKLFF. DNA of the CDR3: TGTGCCAGCTCCCCTATAGCGGGATCGCATAATGAAAAACTGTTTTTT.

The chain couples TRBV2 to TRBJ2-4, with no clear D. Germline V gene data show CDR1 as SNHLY and CDR2 as FYNNEI. The CDR3 covers 15 residues. Trimming cost V 6 bases and J 3 bases, with 15 bases left between them. The CDR3 region has the DNA TGTGCCAGCAGCGTGACGGATTCGGGCAAAAACATTCAGTACTTC. This gives the protein CASSVTDSGKNIQYF.

The chain uses TRBV20-1 and TRBJ2-5, with D possibly TRBD2 on 7 matching bases. The CDR3 sequence is 11 residues long. The germline V and J ends were trimmed by 8 bases and 9 bases, with 16 bases remaining between them. Germline V lookup: CDR1 DFQATT, CDR2 SNEGSKA (reference sequence). CDR3 bases: TGCAGTCCTGCGGGGGCCCCCCCCCAGTACTTC. Protein sequence: CSPAGAPPQYF.

The chain carries TRBV12-5 and TRBJ1-6, with D unresolved. CDR3 size: 12 residues. Between the trimmed V and J ends, which lost 11 bases and 5 bases, there was a span of 10 bases. Germline lookup yields CDR1 LGHNT and CDR2 FRNRAP. CDR3: CADGFDNSPLHF. The CDR3, as DNA: TGTGCTGACGGGTTCGATAATTCACCCCTCCACTTT.

Points on this clone: Other DNA sequences in the same sample also yield this CDR3. The chain links TRBV5-1 to TRBJ2-1; TRBD2 matches at 7 bases. This CDR3 is 18 amino acids long. V lost 0 bases to trimming and J lost 4 bases; unmatched junction nucleotides: 13. Germline assignment: CDR1 SGHRS and CDR2 YFSETQ. CDR3: CASSLGAVMTSRYNEQFF. In nucleotides, the CDR3 is TGCGCCAGCAGCTTGGGAGCGGTTATGACTAGCCGATACAATGAGCAGTTCTTC.

The chain combines TRBV5-5 with TRBJ2-1, with D tentatively TRBD1 (5 bases). The V end lost 6 bases, the J end lost 7 bases, and 20 bases lay between the germline ends. Germline-derived CDR1 and CDR2 are SGHKS and YYEKEE (reference sequence). CDR3 length: 15 residues. DNA for the CDR3: TGTGCCAGCACCACTAATAGGGGTGGCAGGAATGAGCAGTTCTTC. It specifies CASTTNRGGRNEQFF.

This clone was counted a few times. The CDR3 here is CASSHGARDRANPSAYEQYF. CDR3 nucleotides: TGCGCCAGCAGCCATGGCGCCCGGGACAGGGCAAATCCTTCGGCCTACGAGCAGTACTTC. This sequence joins TRBV4-1 and TRBJ2-7; 9 positions match TRBD1. Germline loops: CDR1 MGHRA, CDR2 YSYEKL. Unmatched junction bases numbered 20, after V lost 3 bases and J lost 2 bases. The CDR3 sequence is 20 residues long.

The rearrangement uses TRBV2 and TRBJ1-4; D not resolved. The CDR3 spans 15 residues. CDR1 SNHLY and CDR2 FYNNEI come from the germline V gene. Trimming cost V 5 bases and J 0 bases, with 10 bases left between them. CDR3 nucleotide sequence: TGTGCCAGCAGTATTCCAGATACAACTAATGAAAAACTGTTTTTT. Translation: CASSIPDTTNEKLFF.

Comment on this clone: One junction end disagrees with the germline gene, perhaps due to a read error. The J gene is TRBJ2-5, the V gene TRBV7-7; no definite D call. The CDR3 spans 13 residues. Germline CDR1 reads SSHAT; CDR2 reads FNYEAQ (reference sequence). The CDR3 sequence is CASSLALRETQYF. The CDR3 DNA is TGTGCTAGCAGCTTAGCCCTCCGGGAGACCCAGTACTTC.

The genes are TRBV28 and TRBJ2-5; tentative D call: TRBD1 (5 bases). Germline V gene lookup returns CDR1 MDHEN and CDR2 SYDVKM. The CDR3 runs 11 residues. V was pared by 8 bases and J by 4 bases, with 8 bases between. For the CDR3, the DNA is TGTGCCAGCCAGGGCACAGAGACCCAGTACTTC. This sequence encodes CASQGTETQYF. The variable domain in full, completed from reference TRBV28 and TRBJ2-5, reads DVKVTQSSRYLVKRTGEKVFLECVQDMDHENMFWYRQDPGLGLRLIYFSYDVKMKEKGDIPEGYSVSREKKERFSLILESASTNQTSMYLCASQGTETQYFGPGTRLLVL.

The chain combines TRBV9 with TRBJ1-4; no clear D. Germline CDR1 SGDLS, CDR2 YYNGEE. Trimming shortened V by 5 bases and J by 2 bases, and 16 bases separated the two germline ends. The CDR3 is 16 amino acids. The CDR3 reads CASSPSILVTNEKLFF. CDR3 DNA: TGTGCCAGCAGTCCTAGTATCCTGGTTACTAATGAAAAACTGTTTTTT.

This clone was counted only a few times. The genes are TRBV30 and TRBJ2-7; TRBD1 might be the D (6 bases). Looked up from germline, CDR1 is GTSNPN and CDR2 is SVGIG (reference sequence). Trimming removed 2 bases at V and 1 base at J, with 15 bases between. CDR3 length: 15 residues. This chain's CDR3 is CAWSPQTGKSYEQYF. The CDR3 bases are TGTGCCTGGAGTCCCCAGACAGGAAAATCCTACGAGCAGTACTTC.

This chain links TRBV27 with TRBJ1-1; D is perhaps TRBD1 (5 bases). The length of the CDR3 is 16 residues. Trimming removed 5 bases at V and 0 bases at J, with 16 bases between. Looked up from germline, CDR1 is MNHEY and CDR2 is SMNVEV (reference sequence). In DNA form, the CDR3 reads TGTGCCAGCAGTCCGGTGGGGCAGGTCATGAACACTGAAGCTTTCTTT. It yields the protein CASSPVGQVMNTEAFF.

The chain employs TRBV6-5 and TRBJ1-1; the D is unclear. V lost 2 bases and J 8 bases, leaving 9 bases between the germline ends. The length of the CDR3 is 12 residues. The germline V gene has CDR1 MNHEY and CDR2 SVGAGI. CDR3 residues: CASSYPPGEAFF. Here the CDR3 DNA reads TGTGCCAGCAGTTACCCCCCCGGGGAAGCTTTCTTT.

The rearrangement uses TRBV4-2 and TRBJ2-2, with a possible D match to TRBD2 (6 bases). The CDR3 runs to 17 residues. V was clipped by 3 bases and J by 9 bases, with 23 bases between them. Germline V gene lookup returns CDR1 LGHNA and CDR2 YNFKEQ. The CDR3 sequence: CASSQRGRAKTFRELFF. CDR3 DNA sequence: TGTGCCAGCAGCCAGCGGGGCAGGGCCAAGACCTTCCGGGAGCTGTTTTTT.

DNA for the CDR3: TGCGCCAGCAGCTATAGCGGGGGACCCCCCATGAATGAGCAGTTCTTC. Translation gives CASSYSGGPPMNEQFF. This chain links TRBV5-1 with TRBJ2-1, with 9 bases identical to TRBD2. Germline V lookup: CDR1 SGHRS, CDR2 YFSETQ. The V and J ends lost 3 bases and 7 bases, in that order; junction bases with no gene match: 11. CDR3 length equals 16 residues.

V usage is TRBV15 and J usage is TRBJ1-3; 10 nucleotides align to TRBD1. The V gene end was trimmed by 0 bases and the J gene end by 5 bases; junction bases not matched to a gene: 16. CDR3 length: 20 amino acids. In germline, CDR1 is LNHNV, CDR2 YYDKDF (reference sequence). The CDR3 sequence: CATSRDPTIDRDRGRNTIYF. The DNA for the CDR3 is TGTGCCACCAGCAGAGATCCCACCATAGACCGGGACAGGGGAAGAAACACCATATATTTT.

V and J are TRBV2 and TRBJ1-1; tentatively, D is TRBD1 (5 bases). V gave up 6 bases and J gave up 0 bases, with 20 bases separating them. The germline V gene encodes CDR1 SNHLY and CDR2 FYNNEI. The CDR3 runs 17 residues. CDR3 residues: CASSANPKGRMNTEAFF. In DNA form, the CDR3 reads TGTGCCAGCAGCGCAAATCCCAAGGGGAGGATGAACACTGAAGCTTTCTTT.

The genes are TRBV27 and TRBJ1-5; tentatively, D is TRBD1 (6 bases). The CDR3 extends over 17 amino acids. Germline V gene data show CDR1 as MNHEY and CDR2 as SMNVEV (reference sequence). The V gene lost 1 base and the J gene lost 0 bases, with 13 bases spanning the gap. As DNA, the CDR3 is TGTGCCAGCAGTTTATTGCGGACAGCCGGTAGCAATCAGCCCCAGCATTTT. This encodes CASSLLRTAGSNQPQHF.

This sequence joins TRBV12-5 and TRBJ2-3; tentatively, D is TRBD1 (6 bases). V was trimmed by 1 base and J by 2 bases, leaving 13 bases between them. CDR1 LGHNT and CDR2 FRNRAP come from the germline V gene. The CDR3 extends over 16 amino acids. The DNA of the CDR3 is TGTGCTAGTGGTTTGGACGGGACATTCCCCACAGATACGCAGTATTTT. Translation gives CASGLDGTFPTDTQYF.

V gene TRBV4-3 combines with J gene TRBJ1-2; D possibly corresponds to TRBD1 (5 bases). This CDR3 is 18 amino acids long. Germline lookup yields CDR1 LGHNA and CDR2 YSLEER. The ends were cut back, 3 bases at V and 6 bases at J, with 26 bases in the middle. In nucleotides, the CDR3 is TGCGCCAGCAGCCAGGTGACGGGACTTTCGTTTAGGGTAGATGGCTACACCTTC. Its protein product is CASSQVTGLSFRVDGYTF.

The chain recombines TRBV13 with TRBJ2-2; TRBD1 matches 9 bases. CDR1 PRHDT and CDR2 FYEKMQ come from the germline V gene (reference sequence). This CDR3 comprises 16 residues. The ends lost 2 bases at V and 4 bases at J; junction bases unmatched: 5. Written as DNA, the CDR3 is TGTGCCAGCAGCTTAACAGGGGGCTCGGGCACCGGGGAGCTGTTTTTT. It is translated as CASSLTGGSGTGELFF.